The clone carrying this T cell receptor beta chain was detected only once. Its specificity is not known. CDR1 SGDLS and CDR2 YYNGEE come from the germline V gene. The CDR3 runs to 14 residues. The V and J ends lost 0 bases and 3 bases respectively, with 9 bases between them. The sample comes from a study of yellow fever vaccine responses in identical twins. Broader study findings: Convergence reportedly seemed to mark part of the twins' vaccine T cell response, with personalization marking the rest.

TCRdb called the RT-PCR reads again in MiXCR, with one record for every CDR3 protein. Among some 11,000 distinct CDR3 sequences, around three quarters were seen once, and the ten largest hold roughly 7.3%. The sample was T cells from blood (PBMCs), unsorted or a sorted subset (not recorded which), taken before or after yellow fever vaccination (not recorded which). V gene TRBV9 combines with J gene TRBJ1-1; the D gene is possibly TRBD1 (5 bases). The clonotype originates from a young woman who received the yellow fever vaccine. CDR3 in DNA: TGTGCCAGCAGCGTAGAGGGGAGTCACACTGAAGCTTTCTTT. It codes for CASSVEGSHTEAFF.